The entry below describes one T cell receptor beta chain. Antigen unknown. Method: immunoSEQ multiplex PCR; TCRdb's copy keeps in-frame clones and lacks some. The profile shows about 96,000 clones, around nine tenths of them singletons. V gave up 3 bases and J gave up 4 bases; unmatched junction bases: 13. The CDR3 is 17 amino acids. Germline CDR1 and CDR2: SGHDT and YYEEEE. These data belong to a study of graft-versus-host responses after intestinal transplantation. Study-wide background: Anti-thymocyte globulin induction was given to all recipients, followed by tacrolimus and steroids for 3 to 4 years.

Study results and limitations: Where graft-donor T cell macrochimerism was present, patients had high graft-versus-host to host-versus-graft clonal ratios in allografts. Peak circulating GvH clone levels tracked with early post-transplant HvG declines.

The gene calls are TRBV5-6 and TRBJ2-1; 7 nucleotides agree with TRBD2. The sample in question was unstimulated CD4+ T cells sorted from spleen or lymph node cells, obtained before intestinal transplant. The TCR was taken from a human donor who received an intestinal transplant. The CDR3 coding sequence is TGTGCCAGCAGCTGGGGGACGAGACTAGCCGTTTACAATGAGCAGTTCTTC. Protein product: CASSWGTRLAVYNEQFF.